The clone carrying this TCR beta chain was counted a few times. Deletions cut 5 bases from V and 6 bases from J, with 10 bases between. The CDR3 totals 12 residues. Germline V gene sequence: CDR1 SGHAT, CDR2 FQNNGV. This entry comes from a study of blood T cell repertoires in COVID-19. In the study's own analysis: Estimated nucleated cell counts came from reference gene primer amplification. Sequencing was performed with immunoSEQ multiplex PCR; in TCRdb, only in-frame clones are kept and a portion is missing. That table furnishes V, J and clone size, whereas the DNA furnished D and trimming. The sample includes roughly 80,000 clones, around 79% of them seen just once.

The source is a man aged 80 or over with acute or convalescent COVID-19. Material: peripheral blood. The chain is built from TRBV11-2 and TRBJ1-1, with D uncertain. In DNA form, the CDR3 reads TGTGCCAGCAGCCGAACCGGGGCTGAAGCTTTCTTT. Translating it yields CASSRTGAEAFF.